These T cell receptor beta chains were read from a single sample in a study of CD4 T cells in relation to SARS-CoV-2 and coronaviruses. TCRdb's table, derived via immunoSEQ multiplex PCR, lists solely in-frame clones and lacks some. The sample has some 40,000 clones, 70% to 85% seen once. For these receptors, no antigen is known. Sequencing was carried out using memory CD4+ T cells from PBMCs, cultured in vitro. Receptors originate from an adult with COVID-19. CDR3s include the opening cysteine and the closing phenylalanine or tryptophan. Clone size appears in some rows only: once, few, many, or a class for an expanded clone.

J,size,V,CDR3
TRBJ2-7,NA,TRBV5-5,CASSTEPVSGLAYEQYF
TRBJ1-6,few,TRBV19,CASTTSYNSPLHF
TRBJ1-3,NA,TRBV18,CASSSTMGRNTIYF
TRBJ1-5,NA,TRBV15,CATSRFRRQGEDQPQHF
TRBJ1-1,NA,TRBV5-4,CASSLASKATEAFF
TRBJ1-4,NA,TRBV6-5,CATLQENEKLFF
TRBJ2-1,NA,TRBV19,CASSFGGSSYNEQFF
TRBJ2-2,few,TRBV6-2/TRBV6-3,CASSYSSSGRYTGELFF
TRBJ2-3,NA,TRBV29-1,CSAGGRKDTQYF
TRBJ2-7,NA,TRBV10-3,CAINPGHGAYEQYF
TRBJ1-1,few,TRBV5-6,CASSYRVNTEAFF
TRBJ2-6,NA,TRBV4-1,CASSHLQGPVGANVLTF
TRBJ1-2,NA,TRBV18,CASSPADSPYGYTF
TRBJ1-5,few,TRBV6-5,CASSSGTSNQPQHF
TRBJ1-1,NA,TRBV5-4,CASSMDKNTEAFF
TRBJ2-3,NA,TRBV24-1,CATSDSDTDTQYF
TRBJ2-7,NA,TRBV2,CASRGGGRSSYEQYF
TRBJ2-2,few,TRBV7-2,CASSLGPGSGGELFF
TRBJ2-7,NA,TRBV5-4,CASSLDPGTLYEQYF
TRBJ1-1,few,TRBV7-8,CASSLGYTEAFF
TRBJ1-1,NA,TRBV9,CASSVDLNTEAFF
TRBJ1-5,NA,TRBV2,CASSHDRVNPHFNQPQHF
TRBJ1-5,once,TRBV5-4,CASSQAPVGNQPQHF
TRBJ2-1,NA,TRBV19,CASDAGTAYNEQFF
TRBJ1-2,once,TRBV7-9,CASSRTTDSYGYTF
TRBJ1-6,NA,TRBV28,CASSSPAGTPGSPLHF
TRBJ1-1,NA,TRBV29-1,CSVAGHLNTEAFF